The present entry profiles one T cell receptor beta chain with its context. This sample was included in a study of blood T cells in healthy people across ages. Using a J-beta primer mix together with a sample-barcoded 5' primer, a second PCR was run for about 6 to 11 cycles. TCRdb passed the 5' RACE reads through MiXCR, listing each CDR3 protein once. The data hold some 560,000 distinct CDR3 sequences, with roughly a quarter observed a single time. These data were likewise used in another study, on T cells of mothers and their children. This second report adds: Samples were obtained from a few healthy Caucasian mothers and their six children.

The sequence derives from a boy younger than 10 in good health. What was sequenced was blood.

This CDR3 is CASSKASRSGVGALAKNIQYF. Here the CDR3 DNA reads TGTGCCAGCAGCAAAGCCTCTCGGAGCGGAGTCGGAGCACTAGCCAAAAACATTCAGTACTTC. V usage is TRBV21-1 and J usage is TRBJ2-4; the table's D gene call, TRBD2, was not cross checked with the DNA. TRBV21-1 is marked as a pseudogene. This CDR3 has 21 residues.